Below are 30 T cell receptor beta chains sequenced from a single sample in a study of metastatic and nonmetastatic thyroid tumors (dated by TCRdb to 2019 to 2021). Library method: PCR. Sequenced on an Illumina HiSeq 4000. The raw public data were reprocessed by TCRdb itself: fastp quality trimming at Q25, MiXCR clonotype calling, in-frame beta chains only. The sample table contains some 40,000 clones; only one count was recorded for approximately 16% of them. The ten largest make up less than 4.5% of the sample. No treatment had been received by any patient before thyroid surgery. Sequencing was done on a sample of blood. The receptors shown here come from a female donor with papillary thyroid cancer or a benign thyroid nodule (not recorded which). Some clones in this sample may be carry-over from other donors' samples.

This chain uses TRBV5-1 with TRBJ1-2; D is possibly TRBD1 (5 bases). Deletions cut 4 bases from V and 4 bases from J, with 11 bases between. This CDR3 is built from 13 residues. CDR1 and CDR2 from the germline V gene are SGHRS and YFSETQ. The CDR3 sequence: CASSMGVIYGYTF. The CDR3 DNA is TGCGCCAGCAGCATGGGGGTAATCTATGGCTACACCTTC.

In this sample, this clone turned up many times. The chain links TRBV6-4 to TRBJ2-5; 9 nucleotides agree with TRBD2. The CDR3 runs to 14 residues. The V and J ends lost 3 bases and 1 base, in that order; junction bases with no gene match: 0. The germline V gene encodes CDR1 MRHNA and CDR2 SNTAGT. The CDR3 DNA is TGTGCCAGCAGTGAGCGGGGGGGCCAAGAGACCCAGTACTTC. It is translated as CASSERGGQETQYF.

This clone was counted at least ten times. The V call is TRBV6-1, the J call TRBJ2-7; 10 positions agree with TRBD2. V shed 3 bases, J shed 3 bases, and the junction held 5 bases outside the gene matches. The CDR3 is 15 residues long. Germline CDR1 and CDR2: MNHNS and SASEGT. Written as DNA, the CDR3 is TGTGCCAGCAGTGATCTAGCGGGGGTTTTCTACGAGCAGTACTTC. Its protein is CASSDLAGVFYEQYF.

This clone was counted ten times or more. The CDR3 loop is CASSFDLGSPLHF. The CDR3 DNA reads TGTGCCAGCAGCTTTGACTTGGGTTCACCCCTCCACTTT. This rearrangement joins TRBV7-2 to TRBJ1-6; D gene ambiguous. This CDR3 is 13 amino acids long. Trimming took off 3 bases at V and 9 bases at J, with 9 bases between the two ends. CDR1 is SGHTA and CDR2 is FQGNSA in the germline V gene.

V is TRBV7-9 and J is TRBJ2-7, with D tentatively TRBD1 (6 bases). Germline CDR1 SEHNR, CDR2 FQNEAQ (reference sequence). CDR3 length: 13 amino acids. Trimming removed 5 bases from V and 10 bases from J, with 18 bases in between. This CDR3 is CASSSVQGPDQYF. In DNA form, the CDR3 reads TGTGCCAGCAGCAGCGTACAGGGTCCCGATCAGTACTTC.

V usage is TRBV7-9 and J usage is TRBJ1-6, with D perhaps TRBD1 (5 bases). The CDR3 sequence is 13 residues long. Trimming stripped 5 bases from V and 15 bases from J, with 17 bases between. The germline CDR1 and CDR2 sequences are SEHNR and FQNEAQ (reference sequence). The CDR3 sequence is CASSLGTGLNLHF. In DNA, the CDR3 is TGTGCCAGCAGCCTGGGGACGGGTCTAAACCTCCACTTT.

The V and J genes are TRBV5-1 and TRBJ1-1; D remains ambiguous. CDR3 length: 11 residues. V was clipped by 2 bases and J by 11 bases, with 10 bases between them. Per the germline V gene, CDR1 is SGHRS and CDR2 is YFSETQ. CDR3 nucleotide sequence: TGCGCCAGCAGCTTCGAGTTGGTGGCTTTCTTT. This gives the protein CASSFELVAFF.

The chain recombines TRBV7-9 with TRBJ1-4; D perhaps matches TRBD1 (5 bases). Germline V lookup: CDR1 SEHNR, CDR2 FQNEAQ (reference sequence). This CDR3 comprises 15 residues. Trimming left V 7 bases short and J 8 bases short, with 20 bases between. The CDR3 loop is CASNPPHRSNEKLFF. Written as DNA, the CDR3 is TGTGCCAGCAACCCCCCCCACAGGTCGAACGAAAAACTGTTTTTT.

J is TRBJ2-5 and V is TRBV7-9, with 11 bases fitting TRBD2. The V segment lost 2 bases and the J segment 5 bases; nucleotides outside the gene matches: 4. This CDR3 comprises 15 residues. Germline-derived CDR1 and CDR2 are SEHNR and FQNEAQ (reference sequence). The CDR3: CASSLPLAGEETQYF. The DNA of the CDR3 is TGTGCCAGCAGCTTACCACTAGCGGGAGAGGAGACCCAGTACTTC. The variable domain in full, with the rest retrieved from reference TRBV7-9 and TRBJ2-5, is DTGVSQNPRHKITKRGQNVTFRCDPISEHNRLYWYRQTLGQGPEFLTYFQNEAQLEKSRLLSDRFSAERPKGSFSTLEIQRTEQGDSAMYLCASSLPLAGEETQYFGPGTRLLVL.

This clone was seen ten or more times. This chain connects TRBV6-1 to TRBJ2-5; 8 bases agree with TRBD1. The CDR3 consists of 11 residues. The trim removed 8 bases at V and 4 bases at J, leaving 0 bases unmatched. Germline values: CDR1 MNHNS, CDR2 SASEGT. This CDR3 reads CASDRGETQYF. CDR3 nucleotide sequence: TGTGCCAGCGACAGGGGAGAGACCCAGTACTTC.

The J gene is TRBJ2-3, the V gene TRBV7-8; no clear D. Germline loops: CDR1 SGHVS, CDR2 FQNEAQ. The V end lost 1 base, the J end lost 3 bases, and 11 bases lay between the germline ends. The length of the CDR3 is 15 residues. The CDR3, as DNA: TGTGCCAGCAGCTTAGTGAGCACCGAGACAGATACGCAGTATTTT. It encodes CASSLVSTETDTQYF.

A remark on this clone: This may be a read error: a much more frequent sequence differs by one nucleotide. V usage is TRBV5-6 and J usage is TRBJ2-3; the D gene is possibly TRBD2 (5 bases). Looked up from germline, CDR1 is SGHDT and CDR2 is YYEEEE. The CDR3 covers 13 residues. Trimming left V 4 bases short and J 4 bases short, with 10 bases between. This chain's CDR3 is CASSRDGADTQYF. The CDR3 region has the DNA TGTGCCAGCAGCCGGGATGGTGCAGATACGCAGTATTTT. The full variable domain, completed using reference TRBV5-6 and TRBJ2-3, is DAGVTQSPTHLIKTRGQQVTLRCSPKSGHDTVSWYQQALGQGPQFIFQYYEEEERQRGNFPDRFSGHQFPNYSSELNVNALLLGDSALYLCASSRDGADTQYFGPGTRLTVL.

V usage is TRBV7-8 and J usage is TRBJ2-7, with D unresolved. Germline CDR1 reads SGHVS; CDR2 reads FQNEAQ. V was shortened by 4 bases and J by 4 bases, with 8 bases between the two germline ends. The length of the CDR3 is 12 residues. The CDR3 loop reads CASSYRSYEQYF. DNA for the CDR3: TGTGCCAGCAGCTACCGGAGTTACGAGCAGTACTTC.

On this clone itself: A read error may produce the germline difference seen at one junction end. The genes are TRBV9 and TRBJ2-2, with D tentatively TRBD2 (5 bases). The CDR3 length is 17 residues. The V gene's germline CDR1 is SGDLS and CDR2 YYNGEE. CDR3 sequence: CASSEPLKDSHTGELFF. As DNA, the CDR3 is TGTGCCAGTAGCGAACCCCTAAAAGACTCCCACACCGGGGAGCTGTTTTTT. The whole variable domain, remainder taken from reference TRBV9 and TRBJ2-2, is DSGVTQTPKHLITATGQRVTLRCSPRSGDLSVYWYQQSLDQGLQFLIQYYNGEERAKGNILERFSAQQFPDLHSELNLSSLELGDSALYFCASSEPLKDSHTGELFFGEGSRLTVL.

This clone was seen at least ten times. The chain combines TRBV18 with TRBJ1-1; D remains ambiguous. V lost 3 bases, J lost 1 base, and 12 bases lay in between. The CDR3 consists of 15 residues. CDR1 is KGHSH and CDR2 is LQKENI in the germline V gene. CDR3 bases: TGTGCCAGCTCACCGTACTCAGCCGGGAACACTGAAGCTTTCTTT. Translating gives CASSPYSAGNTEAFF.

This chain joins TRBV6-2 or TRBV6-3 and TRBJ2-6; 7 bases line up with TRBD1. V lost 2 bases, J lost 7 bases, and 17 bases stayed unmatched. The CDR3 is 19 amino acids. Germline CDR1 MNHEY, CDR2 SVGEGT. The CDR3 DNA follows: TGTGCCAGCAGTTACAGAAGGACAGGACGACCATCTTGTGCCAACGTCCTGACTTTC. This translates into CASSYRRTGRPSCANVLTF.

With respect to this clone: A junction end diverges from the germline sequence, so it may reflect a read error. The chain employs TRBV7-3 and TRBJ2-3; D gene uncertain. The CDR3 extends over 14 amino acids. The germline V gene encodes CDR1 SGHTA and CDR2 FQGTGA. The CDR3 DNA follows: TGTGCCAGCAGCCCCGTGTTGGTGGCAGATACGCATTATTTT. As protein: CASSPVLVADTHYF. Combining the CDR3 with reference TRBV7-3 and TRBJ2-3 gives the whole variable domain GAGVSQTPSNKVTEKGKYVELRCDPISGHTALYWYRQSLGQGPEFLIYFQGTGAADDSGLPNDRFFAVRPEGSVSTLKIQRTERGDSAVYLCASSPVLVADTHYFGPGTRLTVL.

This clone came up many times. The CDR3 DNA follows: TGTGCCATCAGTGTAGACAGGGGGGCCTACGAGCAGTACTTC. Translated: CAISVDRGAYEQYF. The rearrangement links TRBV10-3 to TRBJ2-7; TRBD1 agrees at 9 bases. V gave up 4 bases and J gave up 2 bases; unmatched junction bases: 3. The CDR3 has 14 amino acids. Looked up from germline, CDR1 is ENHRY and CDR2 is SYGVKD.

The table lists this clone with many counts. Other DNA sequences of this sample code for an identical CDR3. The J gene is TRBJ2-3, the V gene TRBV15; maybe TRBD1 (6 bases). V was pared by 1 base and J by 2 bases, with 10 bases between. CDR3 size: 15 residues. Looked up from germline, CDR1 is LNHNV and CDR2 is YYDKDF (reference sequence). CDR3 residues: CATSRGGRTTDTQYF. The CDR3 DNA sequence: TGTGCCACCAGCAGAGGGGGGCGGACCACAGATACGCAGTATTTT.

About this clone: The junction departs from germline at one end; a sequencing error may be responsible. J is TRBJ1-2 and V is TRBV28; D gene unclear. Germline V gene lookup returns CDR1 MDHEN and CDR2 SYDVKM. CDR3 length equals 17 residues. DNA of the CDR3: TGTGCCAGCAGTTCGGTAACCGCAGAGACTTTTAACTATGGCCACACCTTC. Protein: CASSSVTAETFNYGHTF.

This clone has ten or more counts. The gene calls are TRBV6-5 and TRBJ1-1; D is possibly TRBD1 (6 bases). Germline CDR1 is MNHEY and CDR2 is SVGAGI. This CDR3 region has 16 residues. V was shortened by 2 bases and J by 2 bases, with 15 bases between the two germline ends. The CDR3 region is CASSYLGDTGNTEAFF. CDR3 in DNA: TGTGCCAGCAGTTACCTCGGGGACACTGGCAACACTGAAGCTTTCTTT.

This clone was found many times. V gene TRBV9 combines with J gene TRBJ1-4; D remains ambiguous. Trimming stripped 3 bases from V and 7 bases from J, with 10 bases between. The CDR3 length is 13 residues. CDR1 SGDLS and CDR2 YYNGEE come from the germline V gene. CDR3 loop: CASSENPGEKLFF. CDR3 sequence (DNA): TGTGCCAGCAGCGAAAACCCCGGTGAAAAACTGTTTTTT.

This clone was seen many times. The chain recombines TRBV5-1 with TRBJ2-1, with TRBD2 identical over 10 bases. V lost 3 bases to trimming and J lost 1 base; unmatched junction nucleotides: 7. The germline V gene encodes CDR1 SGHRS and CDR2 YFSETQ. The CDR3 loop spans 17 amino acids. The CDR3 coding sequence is TGCGCCAGCAGCTCCTACCTACTAGCGGGGTCCTACAATGAGCAGTTCTTC. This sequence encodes CASSSYLLAGSYNEQFF. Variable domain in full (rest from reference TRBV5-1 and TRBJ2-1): KAGVTQTPRYLIKTRGQQVTLSCSPISGHRSVSWYQQTPGQGLQFLFEYFSETQRNKGNFPGRFSGRQFSNSRSEMNVSTLELGDSALYLCASSSYLLAGSYNEQFFGPGTRLTVL.

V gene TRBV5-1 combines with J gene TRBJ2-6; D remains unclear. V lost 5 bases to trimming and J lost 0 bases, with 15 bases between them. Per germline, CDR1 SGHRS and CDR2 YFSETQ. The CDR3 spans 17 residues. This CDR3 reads CASSVVTRVSGANVLTF. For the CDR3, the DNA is TGCGCCAGCAGTGTGGTAACCCGGGTCTCTGGGGCCAACGTCCTGACTTTC.

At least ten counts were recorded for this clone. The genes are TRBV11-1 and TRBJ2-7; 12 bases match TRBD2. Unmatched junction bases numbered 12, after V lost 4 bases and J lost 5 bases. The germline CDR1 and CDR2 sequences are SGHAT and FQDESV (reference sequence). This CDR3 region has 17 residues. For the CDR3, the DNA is TGTGCCAGCAGCTCCGTCCTGGGGCTAGCGGGAGGGCACGAGCAGTACTTC. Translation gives CASSSVLGLAGGHEQYF.

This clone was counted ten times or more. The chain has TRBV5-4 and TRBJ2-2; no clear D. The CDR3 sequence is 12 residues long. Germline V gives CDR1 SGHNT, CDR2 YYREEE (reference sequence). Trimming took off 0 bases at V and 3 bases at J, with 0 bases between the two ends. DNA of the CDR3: TGTGCCAGCAGCTTGGACACCGGGGAGCTGTTTTTT. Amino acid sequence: CASSLDTGELFF.

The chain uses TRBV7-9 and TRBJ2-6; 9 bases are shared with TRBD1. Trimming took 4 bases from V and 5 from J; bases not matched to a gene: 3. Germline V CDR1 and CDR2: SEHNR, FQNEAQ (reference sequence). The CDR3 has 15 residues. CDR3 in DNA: TGTGCCAGCAGCTGGGACAGGGTTCGGGCCAACGTCCTGACTTTC. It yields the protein CASSWDRVRANVLTF. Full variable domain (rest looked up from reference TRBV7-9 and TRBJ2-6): DTGVSQNPRHKITKRGQNVTFRCDPISEHNRLYWYRQTLGQGPEFLTYFQNEAQLEKSRLLSDRFSAERPKGSFSTLEIQRTEQGDSAMYLCASSWDRVRANVLTFGAGSRLTVL.

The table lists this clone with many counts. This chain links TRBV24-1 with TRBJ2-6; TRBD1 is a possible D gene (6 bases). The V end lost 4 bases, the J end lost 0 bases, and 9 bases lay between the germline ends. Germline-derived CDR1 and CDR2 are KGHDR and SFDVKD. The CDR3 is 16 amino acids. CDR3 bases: TGTGCCACCAGTGACCCAGGGGTCTCTGGGGCCAACGTCCTGACTTTC. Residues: CATSDPGVSGANVLTF.

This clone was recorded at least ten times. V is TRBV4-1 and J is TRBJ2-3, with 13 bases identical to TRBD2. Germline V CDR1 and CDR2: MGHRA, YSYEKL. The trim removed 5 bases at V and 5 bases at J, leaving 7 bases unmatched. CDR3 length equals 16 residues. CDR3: CASSFRTSGRGDTQYF. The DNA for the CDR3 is TGCGCCAGCAGCTTCCGGACTAGCGGGAGAGGAGATACGCAGTATTTT.

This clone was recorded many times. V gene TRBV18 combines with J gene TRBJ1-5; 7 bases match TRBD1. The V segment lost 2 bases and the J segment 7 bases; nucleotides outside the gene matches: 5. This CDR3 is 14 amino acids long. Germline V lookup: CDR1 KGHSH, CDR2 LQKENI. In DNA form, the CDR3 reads TGTGCCAGCTCACCAGGACAGGCGGGGCAGCCCCAGCATTTT. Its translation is CASSPGQAGQPQHF.